These 19 T cell receptor beta chains came from one sample sequenced in a study of cytomegalovirus exposure and HLA in healthy donors. PCR involved 60 Vbeta and 13 Jbeta primers. TCRdb's table, derived via immunoSEQ multiplex PCR, lists solely in-frame clones and lacks some. The sample contains about 130,000 clones, 65% to 85% of which appear only once. Sample: PBMCs. Receptors were obtained from a boy aged 5 to 17 in good health and CMV-seronegative.

This clone has more than one count but fewer than ten. The chain combines TRBV7-2 with TRBJ2-7; D may be TRBD1 (5 bases). The V and J ends lost 1 base and 5 bases respectively, with 6 bases between them. This CDR3 has 12 amino acids. Germline V CDR1 and CDR2: SGHTA, FQGNSA. The CDR3 protein is CASSLGRDEQYF. The CDR3 bases are TGTGCCAGCAGCTTAGGCAGGGACGAGCAGTACTTC.

V gene TRBV19 combines with J gene TRBJ1-4; D not certain. This CDR3 is 13 amino acids long. Looked up from germline, CDR1 is LNHDA and CDR2 is SQIVND (reference sequence). Trimming removed 5 bases from V and 8 bases from J, with 12 bases in between. CDR3 sequence: CASSPSEGEKLFF. DNA of the CDR3: TGTGCCAGTAGTCCCTCGGAGGGAGAAAAACTGTTTTTT.

The chain is built from TRBV2 and TRBJ2-1, with D possibly matching TRBD2 (6 bases). V was clipped by 8 bases and J by 4 bases, with 9 bases between them. The CDR3 is made up of 12 amino acids. Germline CDR1 reads SNHLY; CDR2 reads FYNNEI. The CDR3 DNA is TGTGCCAGCGGAGGGGAGTACAATGAGCAGTTCTTC. It yields the protein CASGGEYNEQFF. Together with reference TRBV2 and TRBJ2-1, the CDR3 gives the full variable domain: EPEVTQTPSHQVTQMGQEVILRCVPISNHLYFYWYRQILGQKVEFLVSFYNNEISEKSEIFDDQFSVERPDGSNFTLKIRSTKLEDSAMYFCASGGEYNEQFFGPGTRLTVL.

The V gene is TRBV4-1, the J gene TRBJ2-7; D unclear. Trimming cost V 0 bases and J 5 bases, with 8 bases left between them. The CDR3 length is 13 residues. Germline lookup yields CDR1 MGHRA and CDR2 YSYEKL. CDR3 protein: CASSQEGRNEQYF. The CDR3 nucleotides are TGCGCCAGCAGCCAAGAAGGCAGGAACGAGCAGTACTTC.

The chain links TRBV15 to TRBJ2-3, with a tentative D call TRBD1 (5 bases). Trimming cost V 5 bases and J 3 bases, with 12 bases left between them. Germline V gene lookup returns CDR1 LNHNV and CDR2 YYDKDF (reference sequence). The CDR3 spans 14 residues. This chain's CDR3 is CATSGRAFTDTQYF. DNA of the CDR3: TGTGCCACCAGCGGCAGGGCTTTTACAGATACGCAGTATTTT.

The V call is TRBV29-1, the J call TRBJ1-3, with 7 bases fitting TRBD1. The V gene's germline CDR1 is SQVTM and CDR2 ANQGSEA. V shed 4 bases and J 4 bases; nucleotides not matched to a gene: 1. This CDR3 region has 12 residues. Here the CDR3 DNA reads TGCAGCGTTGGGGACAGCGGAAACACCATATATTTT. Encoded protein: CSVGDSGNTIYF. Drawing the rest from reference TRBV29-1 and TRBJ1-3, the complete variable domain is SAVISQKPSRDICQRGTSLTIQCQVDSQVTMMFWYRQQPGQSLTLIATANQGSEATYESGFVIDKFPISRPNLTFSTLTVSNMSPEDSSIYLCSVGDSGNTIYFGEGSWLTVV.

The chain has TRBV5-6 and TRBJ1-5; a possible D gene is TRBD1 (5 bases). Trimming shortened V by 0 bases and J by 9 bases, and 7 bases separated the two germline ends. The CDR3 runs 12 residues. Germline CDR1 and CDR2: SGHDT and YYEEEE. The CDR3 DNA sequence: TGTGCCAGCAGCTTGGACCAGGGGCCCCAGCATTTT. Translated: CASSLDQGPQHF. The full variable domain, its missing parts supplied by reference TRBV5-6 and TRBJ1-5, is DAGVTQSPTHLIKTRGQQVTLRCSPKSGHDTVSWYQQALGQGPQFIFQYYEEEERQRGNFPDRFSGHQFPNYSSELNVNALLLGDSALYLCASSLDQGPQHFGDGTRLSIL.

The chain combines TRBV15 with TRBJ1-2; possibly TRBD1 for D (6 bases). The V gene lost 3 bases and the J gene lost 8 bases, with 16 bases spanning the gap. The length of the CDR3 is 14 residues. From germline, CDR1 is LNHNV and CDR2 YYDKDF (reference sequence). DNA of the CDR3: TGTGCCACCAGCAGTGCCCGGGGGGCAGGGGGCTACACCTTC. This gives the protein CATSSARGAGGYTF.

The chain combines TRBV6-5 with TRBJ2-1, with D tentatively TRBD1 (5 bases). Germline CDR1 is MNHEY and CDR2 is SVGAGI. With 7 bases removed from V and 8 bases from J, the gap between germline ends came to 21 bases. The CDR3 sequence is 15 residues long. CDR3: CASTNGEGAPDEQFF. DNA of the CDR3: TGTGCCAGCACCAACGGAGAAGGGGCGCCCGATGAGCAGTTCTTC.

The chain carries TRBV30 and TRBJ2-5; weak D call: TRBD2 (6 bases). This CDR3 is built from 14 residues. In germline, CDR1 is GTSNPN, CDR2 SVGIG (reference sequence). V gave up 0 bases and J gave up 9 bases, with 17 bases separating them. The CDR3 region has the DNA TGTGCCTGGAGTGTACTCGGGACTGCTCTGGCCCAGTACTTC. This translates into CAWSVLGTALAQYF.

This sequence joins TRBV5-4 and TRBJ2-5, with D possibly TRBD1 on 5 matching bases. This CDR3 is built from 14 residues. Trimming cost V 0 bases and J 3 bases, with 9 bases left between them. Germline assignment: CDR1 SGHNT and CDR2 YYREEE (reference sequence). CDR3 in DNA: TGTGCCAGCAGCTTGGAGGTCAGGGAAGAGACCCAGTACTTC. It codes for CASSLEVREETQYF.

The chain joins TRBV29-1 to TRBJ2-7; 12 bases map to TRBD2. V dropped 3 bases and J dropped 7; count of bases not matched to a gene: 4. The germline V gene encodes CDR1 SQVTM and CDR2 ANQGSEA. This CDR3 has 13 amino acids. CDR3: CSVDSLAGGEQYF. The CDR3 DNA reads as TGCAGCGTTGACAGTCTAGCGGGAGGGGAGCAGTACTTC.

This chain connects TRBV11-2 to TRBJ2-3; D remains unclear. With 3 bases removed from V and 6 bases from J, the gap between germline ends came to 7 bases. The CDR3 runs 12 residues. Germline V gene lookup returns CDR1 SGHAT and CDR2 FQNNGV. CDR3 in DNA: TGTGCCAGCAGCTTCTCGAGCGATACGCAGTATTTT. Protein product: CASSFSSDTQYF.

The chain employs TRBV5-1 and TRBJ2-1; D might be TRBD2 (5 bases). V was shortened by 0 bases and J by 5 bases, with 15 bases between the two germline ends. Germline loops: CDR1 SGHRS, CDR2 YFSETQ. The length of the CDR3 is 16 residues. CDR3 residues: CASSLGEQVGHNEQFF. DNA for the CDR3: TGCGCCAGCAGCTTGGGGGAGCAGGTAGGCCACAATGAGCAGTTCTTC.

The J gene is TRBJ2-7, the V gene TRBV5-4; D unclear. V lost 3 bases and J 3 bases, leaving 10 bases between the germline ends. The CDR3 sequence is 13 residues long. In germline, CDR1 is SGHNT, CDR2 YYREEE (reference sequence). CDR3 in DNA: TGTGCCAGCAGCTCCGCGGCTGACTACGAGCAGTACTTC. Translated, it gives CASSSAADYEQYF.

This chain links TRBV29-1 with TRBJ2-5; D ambiguous. The CDR3 loop spans 10 amino acids. CDR1 is SQVTM, CDR2 ANQGSEA, per germline. V lost 7 bases and J 5 bases, leaving 8 bases between the germline ends. As DNA, the CDR3 is TGCAGCGGCAGGCTGGAGACCCAGTACTTC. Protein: CSGRLETQYF.

The chain is built from TRBV7-8 and TRBJ2-5; 14 bases agree with TRBD2. Germline assignment: CDR1 SGHVS and CDR2 FQNEAQ. This CDR3 has 16 residues. Germline trimming cut 5 bases from V and 4 bases from J; bases unmatched to any gene: 6. CDR3 sequence reads: CASSPRTSGRTETQYF. The CDR3 DNA sequence: TGTGCCAGCAGCCCCCGGACTAGCGGGAGGACAGAGACCCAGTACTTC. The entire variable domain, with the rest obtained from reference TRBV7-8 and TRBJ2-5, is as follows: GAGVSQSPRYKVAKRGQDVALRCDPISGHVSLFWYQQALGQGPEFLTYFQNEAQLDKSGLPSDRFFAERPEGSVSTLKIQRTQQEDSAVYLCASSPRTSGRTETQYFGPGTRLLVL.

The gene calls are TRBV11-2 and TRBJ2-3, with D tentatively TRBD1 (5 bases). The CDR3 is 14 residues long. Germline-derived CDR1 and CDR2 are SGHAT and FQNNGV. V was cut by 3 bases and J by 2 bases, with 9 bases left in between. This chain's CDR3 is CASSFGADTDTQYF. The CDR3 DNA sequence: TGTGCCAGCAGCTTTGGGGCCGACACAGATACGCAGTATTTT.

The rearrangement links TRBV5-1 to TRBJ2-1, with TRBD2 matching over 9 bases. V lost 0 bases to trimming and J lost 5 bases; unmatched junction nucleotides: 0. The CDR3 has 14 residues. Germline CDR1 SGHRS, CDR2 YFSETQ. In DNA, the CDR3 is TGCGCCAGCAGCTTGGTAGCGGGAGACAATGAGCAGTTCTTC. It specifies CASSLVAGDNEQFF.